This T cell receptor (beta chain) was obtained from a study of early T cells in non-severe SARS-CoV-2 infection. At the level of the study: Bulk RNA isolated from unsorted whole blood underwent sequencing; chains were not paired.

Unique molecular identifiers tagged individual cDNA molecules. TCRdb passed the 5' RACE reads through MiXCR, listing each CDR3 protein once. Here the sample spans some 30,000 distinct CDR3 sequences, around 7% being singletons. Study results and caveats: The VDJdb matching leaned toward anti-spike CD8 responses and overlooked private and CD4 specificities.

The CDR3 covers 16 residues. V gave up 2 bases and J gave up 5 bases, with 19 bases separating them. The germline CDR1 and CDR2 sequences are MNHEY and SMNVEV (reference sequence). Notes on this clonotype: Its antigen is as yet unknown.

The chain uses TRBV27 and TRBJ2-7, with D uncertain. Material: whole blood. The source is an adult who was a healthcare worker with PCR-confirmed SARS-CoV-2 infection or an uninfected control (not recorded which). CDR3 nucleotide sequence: TGTGCCAGCAGTTTAATTGGGGTCTCGGGTTTGGACGAGCAGTACTTC. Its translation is CASSLIGVSGLDEQYF.